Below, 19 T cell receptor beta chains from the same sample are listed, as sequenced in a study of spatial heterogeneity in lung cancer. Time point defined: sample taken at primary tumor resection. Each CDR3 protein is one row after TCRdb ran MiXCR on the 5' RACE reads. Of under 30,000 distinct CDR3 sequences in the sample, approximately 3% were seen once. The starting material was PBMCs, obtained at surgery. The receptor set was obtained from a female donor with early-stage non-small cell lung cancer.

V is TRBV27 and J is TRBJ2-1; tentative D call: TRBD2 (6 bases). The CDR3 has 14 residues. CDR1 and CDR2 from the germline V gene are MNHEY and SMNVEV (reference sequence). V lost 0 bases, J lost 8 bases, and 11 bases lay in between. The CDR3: CASSLSSGDHEQFF. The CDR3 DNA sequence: TGTGCCAGCAGTTTATCGTCGGGGGATCATGAGCAGTTCTTC.

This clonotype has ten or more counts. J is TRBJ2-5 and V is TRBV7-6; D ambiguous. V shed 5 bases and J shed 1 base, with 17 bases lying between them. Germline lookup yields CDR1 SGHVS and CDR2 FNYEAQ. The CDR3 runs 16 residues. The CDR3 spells CASSPHFERSQETQYF. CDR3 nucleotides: TGTGCCAGCAGCCCCCACTTTGAACGGAGCCAAGAGACCCAGTACTTC.

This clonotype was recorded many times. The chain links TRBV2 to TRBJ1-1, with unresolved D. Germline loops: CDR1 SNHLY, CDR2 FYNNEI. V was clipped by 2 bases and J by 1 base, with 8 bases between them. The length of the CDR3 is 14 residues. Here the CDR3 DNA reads TGTGCCAGCAGTGAAAAAGCGAGGAACACTGAAGCTTTCTTT. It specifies CASSEKARNTEAFF.

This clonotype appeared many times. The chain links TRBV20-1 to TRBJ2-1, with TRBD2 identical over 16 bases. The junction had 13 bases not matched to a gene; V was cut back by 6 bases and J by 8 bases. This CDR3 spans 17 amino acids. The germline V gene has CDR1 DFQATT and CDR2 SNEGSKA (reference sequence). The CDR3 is CSARGLAGGEVGYEQFF. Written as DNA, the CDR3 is TGCAGTGCGCGGGGACTAGCGGGAGGGGAGGTGGGCTATGAGCAGTTCTTC.

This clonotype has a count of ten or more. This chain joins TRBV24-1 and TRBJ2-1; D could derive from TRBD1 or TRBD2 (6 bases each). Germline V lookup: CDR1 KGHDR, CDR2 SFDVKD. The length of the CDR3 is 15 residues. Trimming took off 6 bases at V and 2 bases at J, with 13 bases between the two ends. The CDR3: CATSQGGTPYNEQFF. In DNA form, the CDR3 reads TGTGCCACCAGTCAGGGCGGGACACCCTACAATGAGCAGTTCTTC.

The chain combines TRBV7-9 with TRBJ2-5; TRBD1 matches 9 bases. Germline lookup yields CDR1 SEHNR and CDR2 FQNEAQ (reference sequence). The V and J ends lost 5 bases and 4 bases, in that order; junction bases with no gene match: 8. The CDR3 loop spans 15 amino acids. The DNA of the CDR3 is TGTGCCAGCAGCCCACAGGGGGCGCGGGGAGAGACCCAGTACTTC. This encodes CASSPQGARGETQYF.

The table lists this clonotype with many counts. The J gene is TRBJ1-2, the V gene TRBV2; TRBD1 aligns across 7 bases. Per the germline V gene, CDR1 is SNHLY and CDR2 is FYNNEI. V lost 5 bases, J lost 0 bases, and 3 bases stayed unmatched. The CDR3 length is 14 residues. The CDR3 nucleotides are TGTGCCAGCAGTTCCGGGACAGCTAACTATGGCTACACCTTC. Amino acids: CASSSGTANYGYTF.

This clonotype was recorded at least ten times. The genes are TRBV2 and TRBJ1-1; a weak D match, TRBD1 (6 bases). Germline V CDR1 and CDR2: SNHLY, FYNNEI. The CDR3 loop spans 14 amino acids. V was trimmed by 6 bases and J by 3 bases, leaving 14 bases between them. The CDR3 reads CASSRMTGYTEAFF. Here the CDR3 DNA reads TGTGCCAGCAGCCGCATGACAGGTTACACTGAAGCTTTCTTT.

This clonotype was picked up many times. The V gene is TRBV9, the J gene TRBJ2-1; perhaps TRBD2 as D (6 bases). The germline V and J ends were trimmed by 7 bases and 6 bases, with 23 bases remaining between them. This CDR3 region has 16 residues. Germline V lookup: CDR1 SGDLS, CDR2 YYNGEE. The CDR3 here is CASAAGTSDSSNEQFF. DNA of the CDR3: TGTGCCAGCGCCGCGGGGACGTCTGATTCTTCCAATGAGCAGTTCTTC.

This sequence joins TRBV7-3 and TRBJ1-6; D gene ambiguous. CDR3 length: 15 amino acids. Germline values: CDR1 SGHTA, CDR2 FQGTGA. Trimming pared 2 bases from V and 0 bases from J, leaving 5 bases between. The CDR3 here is CASSLESSYNSPLHF. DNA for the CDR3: TGTGCCAGCAGCTTAGAGAGCTCCTATAATTCACCCCTCCACTTT.

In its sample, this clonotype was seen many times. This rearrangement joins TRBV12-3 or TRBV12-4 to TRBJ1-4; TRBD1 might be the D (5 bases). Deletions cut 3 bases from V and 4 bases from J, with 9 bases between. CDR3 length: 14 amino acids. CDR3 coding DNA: TGTGCCAGCAGTTTGCGCCAGGGTAATGAAAAACTGTTTTTT. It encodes CASSLRQGNEKLFF.

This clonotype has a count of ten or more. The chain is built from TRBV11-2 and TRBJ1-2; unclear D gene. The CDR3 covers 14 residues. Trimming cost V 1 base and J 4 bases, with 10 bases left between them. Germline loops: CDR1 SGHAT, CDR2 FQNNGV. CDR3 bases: TGTGCCAGCAGCTTAGGTCCGGGCGGCTATGGCTACACCTTC. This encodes CASSLGPGGYGYTF.

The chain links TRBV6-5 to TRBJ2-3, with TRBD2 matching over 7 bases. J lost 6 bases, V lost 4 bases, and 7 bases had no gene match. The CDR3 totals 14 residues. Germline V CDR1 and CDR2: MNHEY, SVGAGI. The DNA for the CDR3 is TGTGCCAGCAGTTGGGGGAGGGACGGGGATACGCAGTATTTT. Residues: CASSWGRDGDTQYF.

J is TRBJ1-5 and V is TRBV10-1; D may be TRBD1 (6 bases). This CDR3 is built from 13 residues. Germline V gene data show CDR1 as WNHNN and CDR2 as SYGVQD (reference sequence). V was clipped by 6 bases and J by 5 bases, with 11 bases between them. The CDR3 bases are TGCGCCAGCAGCACAGGGATCGATCAGCCCCAGCATTTT. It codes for CASSTGIDQPQHF.

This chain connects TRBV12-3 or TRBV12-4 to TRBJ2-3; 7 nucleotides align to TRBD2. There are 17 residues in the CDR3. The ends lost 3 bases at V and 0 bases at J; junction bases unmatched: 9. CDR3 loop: CASSLLLTSDSTDTQYF. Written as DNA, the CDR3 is TGTGCCAGCAGTTTGCTGCTCACTAGCGATAGCACAGATACGCAGTATTTT.

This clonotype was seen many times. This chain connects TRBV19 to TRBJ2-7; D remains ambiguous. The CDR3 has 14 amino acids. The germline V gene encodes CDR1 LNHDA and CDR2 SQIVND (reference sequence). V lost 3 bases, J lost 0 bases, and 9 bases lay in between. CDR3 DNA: TGTGCCAGTAGTATTTACGACAACTCCTACGAGCAGTACTTC. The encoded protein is CASSIYDNSYEQYF.

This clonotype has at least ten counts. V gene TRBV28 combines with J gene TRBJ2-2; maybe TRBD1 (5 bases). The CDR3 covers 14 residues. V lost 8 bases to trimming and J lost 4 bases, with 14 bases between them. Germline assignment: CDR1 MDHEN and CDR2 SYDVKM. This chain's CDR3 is CASLGAGRTGELFF. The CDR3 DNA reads TGTGCCAGCCTTGGGGCAGGGCGCACCGGGGAGCTGTTTTTT.

CDR3 DNA sequence: TGCAGTGCCCGGTCCACTAGCGGGAGTTCCTACGAGCAGTACTTC. It is translated as CSARSTSGSSYEQYF. The V and J genes are TRBV20-1 and TRBJ2-7, with 11 bases identical to TRBD2. The CDR3 spans 15 residues. J lost 1 base, V lost 6 bases, and 8 bases had no gene match. In germline, CDR1 is DFQATT, CDR2 SNEGSKA (reference sequence).

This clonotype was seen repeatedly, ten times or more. The CDR3 DNA reads as TGTGCCACCAGAAGGACTAGCGGTTACAATGAGCAGTTCTTC. It is translated as CATRRTSGYNEQFF. The chain carries TRBV15 and TRBJ2-1; 10 nucleotides match TRBD2. J lost 4 bases, V lost 6 bases, and 3 bases had no gene match. This CDR3 contains 14 residues. Germline CDR1 LNHNV, CDR2 YYDKDF (reference sequence).